This T cell receptor (beta chain) was identified during a study of blood T cell repertoires in COVID-19. The wider study: There were acute and convalescent COVID-19 samples, and they came from the United States, Italy and Spain.

Deletions cut 6 bases from V and 6 bases from J, with 15 bases between. The CDR3 contains 14 residues. Germline values: CDR1 MNHEY, CDR2 SVGAGI. This table comes from immunoSEQ multiplex PCR, and its TCRdb copy is limited to in-frame clones, with some not included. Of under 250,000 clones detected, roughly nine tenths appear once; the ten largest clones hold about 1.6%. The sequence came from a woman aged 60 to 75 who had recovered from COVID-19. The chain has TRBV6-5 and TRBJ2-1; the D gene is possibly TRBD1 (6 bases). Source material: peripheral blood. CDR3 DNA sequence: TGTGCCAGCAGCACGGGACAAGACTTCAATGAGCAGTTCTTC. It translates to CASSTGQDFNEQFF.